This T cell receptor (beta chain) originates from a study of blood T cells in healthy people across ages. The study, taken as a whole, reports: More naive CD4+ cells and higher diversity were found in long-lived than in aged donors. Investigators viewed diversity estimates from one million T cells as underestimates, the study reported. Strong correlation was found linking TCR beta diversity to naive T cell percentage.

This clonotype was observed a few times. The antigen is undetermined. Germline V CDR1 and CDR2: SQVTM, ANQGSEA. The CDR3 covers 14 residues. Trimming removed 4 bases at V and 3 bases at J, with 16 bases between. Through a sample-barcoded 5' primer and a J-beta primer mix, a second PCR was run for about 6 to 12 cycles. From the 5' RACE reads, TCRdb called clonotypes with MiXCR, one entry per CDR3 protein. The top ten clones hold approximately 20% of a sample with roughly 800,000 distinct CDR3 sequences, roughly 64% of them seen once. Isolation recovered at least 7 million PBMCs from every sample. The rearrangement uses TRBV29-1 and TRBJ2-7; maybe TRBD2 (6 bases). The source is a young man in good health. Material for sequencing was blood. The CDR3 spells CSVAAAEDYYEQYF. The CDR3 nucleotides are TGCAGCGTTGCGGCGGCAGAGGACTACTACGAGCAGTACTTC.